This TCR beta chain was sequenced during a study of cytomegalovirus exposure and HLA in healthy donors. Study details: Samples from HLA-typed donors yielded some 85 million unique TCRs in an early data release. General study findings and limits: A later analysis showed TCR association rates differing by HLA locus, peaking at DRB1 and lowest at HLA-C. As was reported, the HLA-A and HLA-B alleles of most subjects were accurately predicted from TCR beta sequences.

The CDR3 has 16 residues. Looked up from germline, CDR1 is MGHRA and CDR2 is YSYEKL. The PCR made use of 60 Vbeta and 13 Jbeta primers. The assay was immunoSEQ multiplex PCR, and TCRdb's table has in-frame clones only and misses some. The sample includes 130,000 to 150,000 clones, about 75% of them seen just once. Only one count was recorded for this clone. What it recognizes is unknown. Specimen: PBMCs. The clonotype originates from a man aged 18 to 29 in good health and CMV-seronegative. This chain links TRBV4-1 with TRBJ2-5, with a possible D match to TRBD2 (5 bases). The J call is doubtful: the DNA matches TRBJ2-7 better. The CDR3 DNA sequence: TGCGCCAGCAGCCACCCAGCTGGAGGCTCCTCCTACGAGCAGTACTTC. Its protein product is CASSHPAGGSSYEQYF.